Given below is one T cell receptor beta chain in context. Antigen specificity is unknown. This specimen belongs to a study of post-analysis software for immune sequencing data. Broader study findings: TRBV5-6, TRBV5-1 and TRBV20-1 belonged to a set of about 5 TRBV segments that were more frequent in patients than controls.

Unique molecular identifiers tagged the TCR beta cDNA libraries. TCRdb reprocessed the PCR reads via MiXCR and lists one record per CDR3 protein. The table includes under 650,000 distinct CDR3 sequences, roughly 45% detected once. The CDR3 runs 19 residues. V lost 0 bases and J lost 3; bases outside the gene matches: 11. Germline V gene data show CDR1 as SGHVS and CDR2 as FNYEAQ. The chain combines TRBV7-6 with TRBJ2-1, with 10 bases lining up with TRBD2. Specimen: blood. The clonotype comes from a girl aged 5-17 years with multiple sclerosis. CDR3 nucleotide sequence: TGTGCCAGCAGCTTAGCCCTCACACGGAAGCGGGAGGGCTACAATGAGCAGTTCTTC. This translates into CASSLALTRKREGYNEQFF.